A single sample gave rise to the 2 T cell receptor beta chains below, sequenced in a study of early T cells in non-severe SARS-CoV-2 infection. TCRdb passed the 5' RACE reads through MiXCR, listing each CDR3 protein once. The profile shows 100,000 to 140,000 distinct CDR3 sequences, 11% of them singletons. Sample: whole blood. These receptors came from an adult who was a healthcare worker with PCR-confirmed SARS-CoV-2 infection or an uninfected control (not recorded which).

This clonotype turned up a few times. The CDR3 reads CASSYLGTPPDGYTF. For the CDR3, the DNA is TGTGCCAGCAGTTACCTAGGGACACCACCCGACGGCTACACCTTC. This chain links TRBV6-6 with TRBJ1-2, with D possibly matching TRBD1 (6 bases). Germline V gene data show CDR1 as MNHNY and CDR2 as SVGAGI (reference sequence). The CDR3 has 15 amino acids. V was cut by 2 bases and J by 8 bases, with 18 bases left in between.

In its sample, this clonotype was seen once. J is TRBJ2-2 and V is TRBV10-3; 8 nucleotides line up with TRBD2. Unmatched junction bases numbered 17, after V lost 11 bases and J lost 6 bases. CDR3 length: 16 residues. Germline V gene data show CDR1 as ENHRY and CDR2 as SYGVKD. CDR3 amino acids: CAPRRASGRDPGELFF. As DNA, the CDR3 is TGTGCCCCCCGGAGGGCCAGCGGGAGAGACCCCGGGGAGCTGTTTTTT.